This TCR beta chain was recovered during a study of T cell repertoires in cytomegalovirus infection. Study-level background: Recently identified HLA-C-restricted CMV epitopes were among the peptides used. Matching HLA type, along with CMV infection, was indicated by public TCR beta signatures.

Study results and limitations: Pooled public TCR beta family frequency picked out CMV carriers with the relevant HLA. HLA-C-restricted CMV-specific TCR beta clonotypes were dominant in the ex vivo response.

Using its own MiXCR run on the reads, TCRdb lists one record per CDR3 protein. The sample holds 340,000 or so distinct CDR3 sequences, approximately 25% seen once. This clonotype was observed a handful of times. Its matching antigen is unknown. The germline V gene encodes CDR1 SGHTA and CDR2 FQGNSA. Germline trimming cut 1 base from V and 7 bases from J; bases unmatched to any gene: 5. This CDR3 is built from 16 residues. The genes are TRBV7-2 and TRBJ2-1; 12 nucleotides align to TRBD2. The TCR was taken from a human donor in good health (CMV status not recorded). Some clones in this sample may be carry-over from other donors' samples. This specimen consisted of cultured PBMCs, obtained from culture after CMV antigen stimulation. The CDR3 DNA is TGTGCCAGCAGCTTAGTTCGGCTAGCGGGAGGGAATGAGCAGTTCTTC. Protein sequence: CASSLVRLAGGNEQFF.